The rows below give T cell receptor beta chains drawn from one sample of a study of graft-versus-host responses after intestinal transplantation. These receptors' targets are unknown. Clones were read by immunoSEQ multiplex PCR, and TCRdb kept only the in-frame ones, dropping some. The sample gives fewer than 90,000 clones, about 94% of which show up once; about 0.2% is in the top ten. The sequencing here drew on unstimulated CD4+ T cells sorted from spleen or lymph node cells, taken before transplant. The receptor source for this set is a human donor who was the organ donor for an intestinal transplant. The CDR3 runs from the conserved cysteine through the conserved F or W. Each record gives: J gene, clone size, V gene, D gene, CDR3 DNA, CDR3 protein. A D gene is named only where the DNA matches it firmly. The size entry is marked missing in some rows and otherwise reads once, few, many or a size class.

TRBJ1-2	once	TRBV6-6	.	TGTGCCAGCAGTTACTCCAGGTCCGATGGCTACACCTTC	CASSYSRSDGYTF
TRBJ2-1	.	TRBV10-1	.	TGCGCCAGCAGCGACCAGGCCCCGGGTGAGCAGTTCTTC	CASSDQAPGEQFF
TRBJ1-2	.	TRBV10-3	.	TGTGCCATCAGTGAGTCGGGTACAGGGCGATACACCTTC	CAISESGTGRYTF
TRBJ2-7	.	TRBV28	.	TGTGCCAGCAGTTTTTCTCTGACTCCGGGGATCACCTTCCACGAGCAGTACTTC	CASSFSLTPGITFHEQYF
TRBJ1-6	.	TRBV9	.	TGTGCCAGCAGCGTAGATCTTAATTCACCCCTCCACTTT	CASSVDLNSPLHF
TRBJ1-2	.	TRBV5-1	.	TGCGCCAGCAGCTTCCCCGGGGTTTATGGCTACACCTTC	CASSFPGVYGYTF
TRBJ2-2	.	TRBV5-1	.	TGCGCCAGCAGCGGACAGAACACCGGGGAGCTGTTTTTT	CASSGQNTGELFF
TRBJ2-3	.	TRBV4-3	.	TGCGCCAGCAGCCAACGGCGGGGTAGCACAGATACGCAGTATTTT	CASSQRRGSTDTQYF
TRBJ2-2	.	TRBV30	TRBD1	TGTGCCTGGAGCCGACCCGGGACAGGGACGAGGGAGCTGTTTTTT	CAWSRPGTGTRELFF
TRBJ2-7	.	TRBV28	.	TGTGCCAGCAGTTCCCCGTCGCGGGCGGGTAGGTTAGGCGAGCAGTACTTC	CASSSPSRAGRLGEQYF
TRBJ2-4	.	TRBV27	.	TGTGCCAGCAGTTTATCCCCTAGAAGAACAGGTCCCCTATCAAACATTCAGTACTTC	CASSLSPRRTGPLSNIQYF
TRBJ2-7	.	TRBV11-2	TRBD1	TGTGCCAGCACCCAGAGACAGGGTTCGATTTACGAGCAGTACTTC	CASTQRQGSIYEQYF
TRBJ2-3	once	TRBV4-1	TRBD2	TGCGCCAGCAGCCAAGCACTAGCGGGGGGCTTCTCTAGCACAGATACGCAGTATTTT	CASSQALAGGFSSTDTQYF
TRBJ1-5	.	TRBV19	TRBD1	TGTGCCAGTGGGGCAGGGGGCGCAGGGAATCAGCCCCAGCATTTT	CASGAGGAGNQPQHF
TRBJ1-1	few	TRBV12-5	.	TGTGCTAGTGGTTTGTTTCTTTGGGTTGGGGTGAATAACACTGAAGCTTTCTTT	CASGLFLWVGVNNTEAFF
TRBJ2-7	.	TRBV4-1	.	TGCGCCAGCAGCCAGACAAACGGAAGGCAGGGAAGACCTTACGAGCAGTACTTC	CASSQTNGRQGRPYEQYF
TRBJ2-6	.	TRBV1	.	.	CTSSTYGCAQSRANVLTF
TRBJ2-7	.	TRBV28	TRBD2	TGTGCCAGCAGGCGGCGGGGGGACTCCTACGAGCAGTACTTC	CASRRRGDSYEQYF
TRBJ2-3	.	TRBV2	TRBD2	TGTGCCAGCAGTTCACTAGCGGGGTCGGAAGATACGCAGTATTTT	CASSSLAGSEDTQYF
TRBJ2-1	.	TRBV2	.	TGTGCCAGCAGTGTTGCTATAAGCGGTGAGCAGTTCTTC	CASSVAISGEQFF
TRBJ2-2	.	TRBV5-1	.	TGCGCCAGCAGCCCTTCGGTGCCTCTGAACACCGGGGAGCTGTTTTTT	CASSPSVPLNTGELFF
TRBJ1-1	.	TRBV19	TRBD1	TGTGCCAGTAGTACCCACCGGGACAGAGTGAACACTGAAGCTTTCTTT	CASSTHRDRVNTEAFF
TRBJ2-1	.	TRBV25-1	TRBD2	TGTGCCAGCAGTGGACTAGCGGGGTACAATGAGCAGTTCTTC	CASSGLAGYNEQFF
TRBJ1-6	.	TRBV28	.	TGTGCCAGCAGGCCCCCGGACAGTTCACCCCTCCACTTT	CASRPPDSSPLHF
TRBJ1-5	.	TRBV25-1	.	TGTGCCAGCAGTGAGAGTAGCAATCAGCCCCAGCATTTT	CASSESSNQPQHF
TRBJ1-4	.	TRBV5-8	.	TGTGCCAGCAGCCTCGCGGGGGTCACTAATGAAAAACTGTTTTTT	CASSLAGVTNEKLFF
TRBJ1-6	.	TRBV23-1	.	TGCGCCAGCACCGAGGGATTGATTAATTCACCCCTCCACTTT	CASTEGLINSPLHF